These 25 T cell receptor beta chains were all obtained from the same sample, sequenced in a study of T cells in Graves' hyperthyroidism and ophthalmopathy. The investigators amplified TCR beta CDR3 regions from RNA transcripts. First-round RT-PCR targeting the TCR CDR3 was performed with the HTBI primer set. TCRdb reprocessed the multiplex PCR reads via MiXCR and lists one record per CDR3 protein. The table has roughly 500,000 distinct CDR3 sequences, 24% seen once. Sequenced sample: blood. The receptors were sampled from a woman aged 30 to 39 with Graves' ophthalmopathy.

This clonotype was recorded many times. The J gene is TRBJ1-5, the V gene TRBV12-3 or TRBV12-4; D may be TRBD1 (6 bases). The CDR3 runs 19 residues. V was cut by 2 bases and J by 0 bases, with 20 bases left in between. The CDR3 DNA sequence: TGTGCCAGCAGTTTACGAGGGCCCACAGGGATTTATAGCAATCAGCCCCAGCATTTT. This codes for CASSLRGPTGIYSNQPQHF.

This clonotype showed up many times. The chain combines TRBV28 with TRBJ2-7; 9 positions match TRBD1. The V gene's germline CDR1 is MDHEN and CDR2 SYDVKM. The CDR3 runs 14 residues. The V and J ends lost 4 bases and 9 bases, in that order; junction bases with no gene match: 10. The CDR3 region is CASSSGQGILRQYF. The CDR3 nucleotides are TGTGCCAGCAGTTCGGGACAGGGTATATTACGGCAGTACTTC.

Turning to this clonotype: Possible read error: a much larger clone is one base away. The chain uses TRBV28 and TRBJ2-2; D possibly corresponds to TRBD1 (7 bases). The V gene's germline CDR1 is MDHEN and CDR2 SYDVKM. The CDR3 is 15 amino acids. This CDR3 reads CASRETGTFGGELCF. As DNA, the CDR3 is TGTGCCAGCAGAGAGACAGGGACTTTTGGCGGGGAGCTGTGTTTT.

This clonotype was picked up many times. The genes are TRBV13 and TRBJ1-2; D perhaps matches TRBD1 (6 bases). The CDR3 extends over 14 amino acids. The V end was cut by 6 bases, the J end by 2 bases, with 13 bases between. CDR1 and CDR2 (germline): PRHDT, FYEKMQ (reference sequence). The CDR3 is CASRPQTGNYGYTF. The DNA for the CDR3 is TGTGCCAGCAGACCCCAGACAGGAAACTATGGCTACACCTTC.

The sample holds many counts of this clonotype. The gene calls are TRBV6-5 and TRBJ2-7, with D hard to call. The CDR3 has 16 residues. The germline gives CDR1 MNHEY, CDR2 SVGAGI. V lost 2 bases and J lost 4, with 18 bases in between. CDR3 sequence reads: CASSYPKIPPQYEQYF. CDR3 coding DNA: TGTGCCAGCAGTTACCCGAAAATTCCCCCCCAGTACGAGCAGTACTTC.

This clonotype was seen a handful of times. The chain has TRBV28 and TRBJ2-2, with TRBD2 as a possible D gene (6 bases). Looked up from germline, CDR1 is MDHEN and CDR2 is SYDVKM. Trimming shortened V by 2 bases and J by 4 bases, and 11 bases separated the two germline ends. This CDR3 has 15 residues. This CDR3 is CASSLRGWGTGELFF. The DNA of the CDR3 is TGTGCCAGCAGTTTACGGGGGTGGGGCACCGGGGAGCTGTTTTTT. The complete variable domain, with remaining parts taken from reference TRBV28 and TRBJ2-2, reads DVKVTQSSRYLVKRTGEKVFLECVQDMDHENMFWYRQDPGLGLRLIYFSYDVKMKEKGDIPEGYSVSREKKERFSLILESASTNQTSMYLCASSLRGWGTGELFFGEGSRLTVL.

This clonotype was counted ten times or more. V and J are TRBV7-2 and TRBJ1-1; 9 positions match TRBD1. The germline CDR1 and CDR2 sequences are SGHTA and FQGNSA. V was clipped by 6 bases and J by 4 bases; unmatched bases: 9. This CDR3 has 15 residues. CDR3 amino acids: CASRRTGEGGTEAFF. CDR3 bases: TGTGCCAGCAGGCGGACAGGGGAGGGTGGCACTGAAGCTTTCTTT. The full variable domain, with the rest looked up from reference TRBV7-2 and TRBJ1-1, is GAGVSQSPSNKVTEKGKDVELRCDPISGHTALYWYRQSLGQGLEFLIYFQGNSAPDKSGLPSDRFSAERTGGSVSTLTIQRTQQEDSAVYLCASRRTGEGGTEAFFGQGTRLTVV.

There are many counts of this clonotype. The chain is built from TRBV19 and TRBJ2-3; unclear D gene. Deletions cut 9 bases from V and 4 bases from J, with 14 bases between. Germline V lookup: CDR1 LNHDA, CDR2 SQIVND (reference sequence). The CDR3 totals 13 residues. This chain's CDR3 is CASSRRSSDTQYF. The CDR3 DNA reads TGTGCCAGCTCACGAAGGAGTTCAGATACGCAGTATTTT.

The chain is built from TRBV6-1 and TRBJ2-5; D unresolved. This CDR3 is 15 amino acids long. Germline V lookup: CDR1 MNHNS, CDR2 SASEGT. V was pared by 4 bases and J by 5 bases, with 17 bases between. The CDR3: CASSVGNGQEETQYF. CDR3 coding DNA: TGTGCCAGCAGTGTGGGGAACGGCCAGGAGGAGACCCAGTACTTC.

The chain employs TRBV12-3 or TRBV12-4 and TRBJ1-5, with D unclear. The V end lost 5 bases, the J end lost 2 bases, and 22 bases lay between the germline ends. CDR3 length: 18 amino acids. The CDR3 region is CASSPLDYRHQRNQPQHF. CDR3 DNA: TGTGCCAGCAGTCCCCTTGACTATAGACACCAGCGCAATCAGCCCCAGCATTTT.

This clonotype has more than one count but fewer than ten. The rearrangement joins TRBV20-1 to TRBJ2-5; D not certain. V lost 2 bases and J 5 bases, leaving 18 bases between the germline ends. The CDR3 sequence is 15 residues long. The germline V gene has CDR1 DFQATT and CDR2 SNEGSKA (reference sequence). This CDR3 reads CSARFVGRGYETQYF. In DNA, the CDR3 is TGCAGTGCTAGATTCGTCGGCAGAGGATACGAGACCCAGTACTTC.

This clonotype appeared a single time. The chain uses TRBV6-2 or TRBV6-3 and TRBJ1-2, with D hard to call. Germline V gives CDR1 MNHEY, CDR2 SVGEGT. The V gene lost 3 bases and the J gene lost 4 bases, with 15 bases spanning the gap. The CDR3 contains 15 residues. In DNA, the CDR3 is TGTGCCAGCAGTTATGAAGAGACAACGAGCTATGGCTACACCTTC. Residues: CASSYEETTSYGYTF.

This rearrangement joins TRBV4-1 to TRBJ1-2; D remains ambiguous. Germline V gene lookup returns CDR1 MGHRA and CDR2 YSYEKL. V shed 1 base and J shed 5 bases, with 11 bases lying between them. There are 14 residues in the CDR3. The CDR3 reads CASSQGLTEYGYTF. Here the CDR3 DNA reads TGCGCCAGCAGCCAAGGTCTGACTGAATATGGCTACACCTTC.

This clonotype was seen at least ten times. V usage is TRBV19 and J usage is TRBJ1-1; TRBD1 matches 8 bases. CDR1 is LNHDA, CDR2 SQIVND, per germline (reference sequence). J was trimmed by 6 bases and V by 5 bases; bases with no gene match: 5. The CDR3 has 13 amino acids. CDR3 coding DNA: TGTGCCAGTAGTTCGCAGGGGGCCGCTGAAGCTTTCTTT. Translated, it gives CASSSQGAAEAFF.

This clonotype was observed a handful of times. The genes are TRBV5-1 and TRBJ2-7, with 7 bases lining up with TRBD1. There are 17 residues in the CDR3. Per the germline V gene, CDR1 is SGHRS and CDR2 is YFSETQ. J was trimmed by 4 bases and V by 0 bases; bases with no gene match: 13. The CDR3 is CASSLAPGTAFQYEQYF. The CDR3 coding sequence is TGCGCCAGCAGCTTGGCCCCCGGGACAGCCTTCCAATACGAGCAGTACTTC.

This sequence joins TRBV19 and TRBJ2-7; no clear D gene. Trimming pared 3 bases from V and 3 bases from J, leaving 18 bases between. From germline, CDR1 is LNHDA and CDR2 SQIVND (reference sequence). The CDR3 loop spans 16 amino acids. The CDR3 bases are TGTGCCAGTAGTATTTCCGCCACCGACGGGCACTACGAGCAGTACTTC. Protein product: CASSISATDGHYEQYF.

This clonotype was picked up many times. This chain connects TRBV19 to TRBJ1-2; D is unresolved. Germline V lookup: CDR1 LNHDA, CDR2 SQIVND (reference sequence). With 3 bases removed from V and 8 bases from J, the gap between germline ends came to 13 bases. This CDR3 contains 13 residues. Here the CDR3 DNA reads TGTGCCAGTAGTATGGACCGTTCTGCCGGCTACACCTTC. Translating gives CASSMDRSAGYTF.

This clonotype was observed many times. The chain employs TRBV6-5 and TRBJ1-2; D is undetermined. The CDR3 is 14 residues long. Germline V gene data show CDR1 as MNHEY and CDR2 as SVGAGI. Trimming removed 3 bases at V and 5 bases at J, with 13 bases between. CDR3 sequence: CASSYTREEYGYTF. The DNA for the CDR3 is TGTGCCAGCAGTTATACCCGGGAGGAATATGGCTACACCTTC.

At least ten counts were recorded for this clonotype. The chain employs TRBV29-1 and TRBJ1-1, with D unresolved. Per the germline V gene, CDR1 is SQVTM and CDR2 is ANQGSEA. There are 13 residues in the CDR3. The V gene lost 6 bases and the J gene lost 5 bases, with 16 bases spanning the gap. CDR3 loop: CSVCQAPGTEAFF. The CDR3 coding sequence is TGCAGCGTGTGTCAGGCCCCGGGGACTGAAGCTTTCTTT.

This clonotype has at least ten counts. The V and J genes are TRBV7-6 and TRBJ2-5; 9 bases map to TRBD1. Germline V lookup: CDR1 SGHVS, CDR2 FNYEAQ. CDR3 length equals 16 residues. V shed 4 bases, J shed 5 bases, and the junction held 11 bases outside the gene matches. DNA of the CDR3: TGTGCCAGCAGCTCCCGGACAGGGGAATTTCGGGAGACCCAGTACTTC. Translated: CASSSRTGEFRETQYF.

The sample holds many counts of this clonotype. CDR3 nucleotide sequence: TGTGCCAGCAGTTTGGGAGGCAAAAACATTCAGTACTTC. Translated, it gives CASSLGGKNIQYF. This rearrangement joins TRBV6-5 to TRBJ2-4; D perhaps matches TRBD2 (6 bases). CDR1 is MNHEY and CDR2 is SVGAGI in the germline V gene. The V end was cut by 4 bases, the J end by 3 bases, with 7 bases between. The length of the CDR3 is 13 residues.

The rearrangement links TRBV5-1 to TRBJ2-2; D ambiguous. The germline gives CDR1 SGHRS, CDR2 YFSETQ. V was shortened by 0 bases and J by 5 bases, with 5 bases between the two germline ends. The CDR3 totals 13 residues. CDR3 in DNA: TGCGCCAGCAGCTTGGCCGCAACCGGGGAGCTGTTTTTT. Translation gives CASSLAATGELFF.

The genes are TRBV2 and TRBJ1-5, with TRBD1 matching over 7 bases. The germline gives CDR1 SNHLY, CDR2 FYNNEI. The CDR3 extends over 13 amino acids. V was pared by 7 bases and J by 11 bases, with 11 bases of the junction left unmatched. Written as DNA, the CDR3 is TGTGCCAGCAAGACAGGGTTTGCCGAGACCCAGCATTTT. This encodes CASKTGFAETQHF.

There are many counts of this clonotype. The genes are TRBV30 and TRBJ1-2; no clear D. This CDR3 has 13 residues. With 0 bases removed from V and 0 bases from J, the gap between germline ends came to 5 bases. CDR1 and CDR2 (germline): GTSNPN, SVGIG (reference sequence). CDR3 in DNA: TGTGCCTGGAGTGTTGTGGCTAACTATGGCTACACCTTC. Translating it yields CAWSVVANYGYTF.

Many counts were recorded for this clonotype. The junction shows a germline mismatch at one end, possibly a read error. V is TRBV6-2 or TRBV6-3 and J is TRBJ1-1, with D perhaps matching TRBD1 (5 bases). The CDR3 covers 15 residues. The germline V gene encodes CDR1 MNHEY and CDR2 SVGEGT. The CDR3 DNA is TGTGCCAGCAGTGGCTCAGGCAGGGTGAAGACTGAAGCTTTCTTT. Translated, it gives CASSGSGRVKTEAFF.